These 31 T cell receptor beta chains originate from one sample sequenced in a study of response to subunit inactivated influenza vaccine. A single record per CDR3 protein comes from TCRdb applying MiXCR to the RT-PCR reads. This table holds roughly 500,000 distinct CDR3 sequences, approximately 24% found once. The data were also submitted as part of a second study, on T cells expressing NK-cell markers. This second report adds: As the method of synthesis, 5'RACE template switching with UMIs yielded TCR beta cDNA.

Specimen: CD4+ T cells sorted from PBMCs, collected about 13 days after vaccination. Receptor source: a man between 45 and 60 years old who received an inactivated influenza vaccine.

This chain connects TRBV10-3 to TRBJ2-6; D possibly corresponds to TRBD1 (5 bases). The CDR3 is made up of 14 amino acids. Germline CDR1 ENHRY, CDR2 SYGVKD. The V end lost 4 bases, the J end lost 2 bases, and 6 bases lay between the germline ends. CDR3 in amino acids: CAISAGPGANVLTF. The CDR3 DNA reads as TGTGCCATCAGTGCAGGGCCTGGGGCCAACGTCCTGACTTTC.

The table lists this clonotype with a few counts. The V call is TRBV4-1, the J call TRBJ1-5; D might be TRBD1 (6 bases). Per the germline V gene, CDR1 is MGHRA and CDR2 is YSYEKL. V dropped 0 bases and J dropped 1 base, with 10 bases sitting between them. CDR3 length equals 16 residues. In nucleotides, the CDR3 is TGCGCCAGCAGCCAAGAACCCCAGGGGAGCAATCAGCCCCAGCATTTT. Its translation is CASSQEPQGSNQPQHF.

The chain joins TRBV9 to TRBJ2-7; a weak D match, TRBD2 (5 bases). Germline CDR1 SGDLS, CDR2 YYNGEE. Trimming took 1 base from V and 4 from J, leaving 15 bases between them. This CDR3 contains 15 residues. This CDR3 is CASSVSGGSAYEQYF. DNA of the CDR3: TGTGCCAGCAGCGTATCCGGCGGGTCCGCGTACGAGCAGTACTTC.

This chain links TRBV13 with TRBJ2-6; D tentatively fits TRBD1 or TRBD2 (6 bases each). From germline, CDR1 is PRHDT and CDR2 FYEKMQ (reference sequence). CDR3 size: 17 residues. V lost 5 bases, J lost 0 bases, and 14 bases lay in between. CDR3 loop: CASSHAGGGSGANVLTF. The CDR3, as DNA: TGTGCCAGCAGCCATGCCGGAGGGGGCTCTGGGGCCAACGTCCTGACTTTC.

The V call is TRBV14, the J call TRBJ1-2; weak D call: TRBD1 (5 bases). CDR3 length: 14 residues. V lost 8 bases and J lost 5, with 18 bases in between. The V gene's germline CDR1 is SGHDN and CDR2 FVKESK. In nucleotides, the CDR3 is TGTGCCAGCTCCAATCTGGGGGTTAGGTATGGCTACACCTTC. It specifies CASSNLGVRYGYTF.

The chain carries TRBV11-2 and TRBJ1-4; 7 bases agree with TRBD1. J gave up 10 bases and V 5 bases, and 13 bases lay outside the gene matches. The CDR3 contains 15 residues. Germline CDR1 SGHAT, CDR2 FQNNGV. CDR3 region: CASSRTYRGNGKLFF. Here the CDR3 DNA reads TGTGCCAGCAGCCGTACGTACAGGGGAAACGGAAAACTGTTTTTT.

This clonotype was recorded a few times. This rearrangement joins TRBV10-3 to TRBJ2-1, with TRBD2 matching over 11 bases. The CDR3 covers 15 residues. Germline trimming cut 5 bases from V and 2 bases from J; bases unmatched to any gene: 2. Germline values: CDR1 ENHRY, CDR2 SYGVKD. CDR3 in amino acids: CAISPGLAAYNEQFF. CDR3 nucleotide sequence: TGTGCCATCAGTCCGGGACTAGCGGCCTACAATGAGCAGTTCTTC.

The sample holds many counts of this clonotype. The rearrangement uses TRBV7-9 and TRBJ2-1, with D possibly called TRBD1 or TRBD2 (5 bases each). Trimming took off 5 bases at V and 11 bases at J, with 10 bases between the two ends. This CDR3 comprises 11 residues. Germline loops: CDR1 SEHNR, CDR2 FQNEAQ (reference sequence). CDR3 region: CASSEGTKQFF. The DNA for the CDR3 is TGTGCCAGCAGCGAAGGGACCAAGCAGTTCTTC.

This chain links TRBV20-1 with TRBJ2-2; the D gene is possibly TRBD2 (5 bases). Germline V CDR1 and CDR2: DFQATT, SNEGSKA (reference sequence). The V and J ends lost 1 base and 5 bases respectively, with 17 bases between them. The CDR3 is 16 residues long. This chain's CDR3 is CSARGAGQVVTGELFF. CDR3 in DNA: TGCAGTGCTAGAGGGGCGGGTCAGGTTGTTACCGGGGAGCTGTTTTTT.

This chain joins TRBV7-2 and TRBJ2-5, with TRBD2 matching over 12 bases. J lost 7 bases, V lost 2 bases, and 2 bases had no gene match. CDR3 length: 14 residues. CDR1 is SGHTA, CDR2 FQGNSA, per germline. CDR3 sequence reads: CASSLLAGGGTQYF. CDR3 DNA: TGTGCCAGCAGCTTACTAGCGGGGGGGGGGACCCAGTACTTC.

The chain carries TRBV5-6 and TRBJ1-5; 7 bases match TRBD1. V lost 4 bases and J lost 3; bases outside the gene matches: 4. Per the germline V gene, CDR1 is SGHDT and CDR2 is YYEEEE. CDR3 length: 14 amino acids. The CDR3 loop is CASSLRGVNQPQHF. CDR3 in DNA: TGTGCCAGCAGCCTCAGGGGGGTCAATCAGCCCCAGCATTTT.

This clonotype was observed a few times. The rearrangement links TRBV10-3 to TRBJ1-1; no firm D call. Germline CDR1 and CDR2: ENHRY and SYGVKD. Trimming left V 8 bases short and J 0 bases short, with 10 bases between. This CDR3 has 13 amino acids. Here the CDR3 reads CAIRSYMNTEAFF. DNA of the CDR3: TGTGCCATCCGGTCCTACATGAACACTGAAGCTTTCTTT.

The CDR3 loop reads CASSLGTGGLSGANVLTF. The DNA of the CDR3 is TGTGCCAGCAGCCTGGGGACAGGGGGCCTCTCTGGGGCCAACGTCCTGACTTTC. The rearrangement links TRBV11-1 to TRBJ2-6, with 12 bases aligning to TRBD1. The CDR3 sequence is 18 residues long. V shed 5 bases, J shed 0 bases, and the junction held 5 bases outside the gene matches. Per germline, CDR1 SGHAT and CDR2 FQDESV (reference sequence).

This clonotype was seen at least ten times. V and J are TRBV7-2 and TRBJ2-3, with unresolved D. Trimming pared 2 bases from V and 2 bases from J, leaving 11 bases between. The CDR3 totals 15 residues. Germline CDR1 reads SGHTA; CDR2 reads FQGNSA. The CDR3 sequence: CASSLSMSITDTQYF. For the CDR3, the DNA is TGTGCCAGCAGCTTATCCATGAGTATCACAGATACGCAGTATTTT.

CDR3 bases: TGTGCCAGCAGCTCGTATTCTGATGAGCAGTTCTTC. It codes for CASSSYSDEQFF. The chain uses TRBV7-9 and TRBJ2-1, with D uncertain. Germline assignment: CDR1 SEHNR and CDR2 FQNEAQ (reference sequence). The CDR3 is made up of 12 amino acids. Trimming removed 4 bases at V and 8 bases at J, with 9 bases between.

This clonotype was seen a few times. This chain joins TRBV27 and TRBJ1-2; TRBD1 might be the D (5 bases). This CDR3 comprises 13 residues. Germline V gene sequence: CDR1 MNHEY, CDR2 SMNVEV (reference sequence). V was clipped by 7 bases and J by 11 bases, with 20 bases between them. This chain's CDR3 is CASKVDSAPHYTF. The CDR3 nucleotides are TGTGCCAGCAAAGTCGACAGCGCCCCACATTACACCTTC.

This clonotype was seen more than once but under ten times. J is TRBJ2-4 and V is TRBV2; 8 bases match TRBD1. Germline CDR1 is SNHLY and CDR2 is FYNNEI. This CDR3 has 13 residues. The trim removed 4 bases at V and 8 bases at J, leaving 4 bases unmatched. This chain's CDR3 is CASSGIQGDIQYF. The CDR3 region has the DNA TGTGCCAGCAGTGGTATACAGGGGGACATTCAGTACTTC.

This clonotype was observed a few times. The chain joins TRBV20-1 to TRBJ2-5; tentatively, D is TRBD1 (5 bases). The CDR3 is 11 amino acids. Germline CDR1 and CDR2: DFQATT and SNEGSKA (reference sequence). V was clipped by 4 bases and J by 3 bases, with 6 bases between them. CDR3 amino acids: CSAIGEETQYF. The CDR3 DNA reads as TGCAGTGCTATAGGGGAAGAGACCCAGTACTTC.

This chain connects TRBV13 to TRBJ2-2; no reliable D call. The CDR3 extends over 17 amino acids. The germline V and J ends were trimmed by 3 bases and 3 bases, with 17 bases remaining between them. Germline lookup yields CDR1 PRHDT and CDR2 FYEKMQ (reference sequence). CDR3 loop: CASSFSFRSSYTGELFF. Here the CDR3 DNA reads TGTGCCAGCAGCTTCTCGTTTCGGTCGTCGTACACCGGGGAGCTGTTTTTT. The variable domain in full, with the rest retrieved from reference TRBV13 and TRBJ2-2, is AAGVIQSPRHLIKEKRETATLKCYPIPRHDTVYWYQQGPGQDPQFLISFYEKMQSDKGSIPDRFSAQQFSDYHSELNMSSLELGDSALYFCASSFSFRSSYTGELFFGEGSRLTVL.

The table lists this clonotype with a few counts. This sequence joins TRBV20-1 and TRBJ1-5; 8 bases are a match to TRBD1. The trim removed 1 base at V and 10 bases at J, leaving 15 bases unmatched. Per germline, CDR1 DFQATT and CDR2 SNEGSKA (reference sequence). The CDR3 extends over 16 amino acids. This CDR3 reads CSARVADRAPSQPQHF. CDR3 in DNA: TGCAGTGCTAGAGTAGCGGACAGGGCTCCCTCACAACCCCAGCATTTT.

The chain combines TRBV12-3 or TRBV12-4 with TRBJ1-1; D ambiguous. V dropped 3 bases and J dropped 1 base, with 12 bases sitting between them. The length of the CDR3 is 15 residues. CDR3 sequence reads: CASSFRDTANTEAFF. CDR3 coding DNA: TGTGCCAGCAGTTTTCGCGACACGGCGAACACTGAAGCTTTCTTT.

The CDR3 sequence: CASSPLPTSSLDCGYTF. The DNA of the CDR3 is TGTGCCAGCTCACCTCTCCCCACTTCTAGTTTGGACTGTGGCTACACCTTC. V usage is TRBV18 and J usage is TRBJ1-2; D gene unclear. Germline CDR1 is KGHSH and CDR2 is LQKENI. This CDR3 region has 17 residues. V was cut by 3 bases and J by 7 bases, with 24 bases left in between.

V gene TRBV6-1 combines with J gene TRBJ1-3; D call uncertain. Germline V CDR1 and CDR2: MNHNS, SASEGT. The CDR3 covers 13 residues. Trimming removed 5 bases at V and 3 bases at J, with 8 bases between. CDR3 DNA sequence: TGTGCCAGCAGTCTTCTGATTGGAAACACCATATATTTT. Its translation: CASSLLIGNTIYF.

This chain joins TRBV7-2 and TRBJ2-2; D may match TRBD1 or TRBD2 (5 bases each). CDR3 length: 14 residues. V gave up 5 bases and J gave up 7 bases, with 14 bases separating them. The germline V gene encodes CDR1 SGHTA and CDR2 FQGNSA. The CDR3 nucleotides read TGTGCCAGCAGCCCCGGGACCCCAGTCGGGGAGCTGTTTTTT. It encodes CASSPGTPVGELFF.

This clonotype has a handful of counts. DNA for the CDR3: TGTGCCAGCAGCTTAGCGCGGGACAGACCTAACTATGGCTACACCTTC. Residues: CASSLARDRPNYGYTF. The genes are TRBV7-8 and TRBJ1-2, with 7 bases lining up with TRBD1. Unmatched junction bases numbered 4, after V lost 0 bases and J lost 0 bases. CDR3 size: 16 residues. In germline, CDR1 is SGHVS, CDR2 FQNEAQ.

V is TRBV7-8 and J is TRBJ2-7; D tentatively reads TRBD1 or TRBD2 (6 bases each). Per the germline V gene, CDR1 is SGHVS and CDR2 is FQNEAQ. V lost 3 bases and J 6 bases, leaving 15 bases between the germline ends. This CDR3 is 14 amino acids long. CDR3: CASSFGPEGGEQYF. The CDR3 nucleotides read TGTGCCAGCAGCTTTGGGCCCGAGGGGGGCGAGCAGTACTTC.

This clonotype was counted ten times or more. The chain links TRBV20-1 to TRBJ2-3, with D possibly being TRBD1 (5 bases). The CDR3 sequence is 14 residues long. Per the germline V gene, CDR1 is DFQATT and CDR2 is SNEGSKA (reference sequence). The germline V and J ends were trimmed by 6 bases and 0 bases, with 13 bases remaining between them. The CDR3 sequence is CSADVGRSTDTQYF. In DNA form, the CDR3 reads TGCAGTGCGGATGTGGGGCGGAGCACAGATACGCAGTATTTT.

In this sample, this clonotype turned up once. J is TRBJ2-7 and V is TRBV7-2, with 10 bases aligning to TRBD2. CDR3 length: 14 amino acids. V gave up 5 bases and J gave up 5 bases; unmatched junction bases: 6. Germline CDR1 and CDR2: SGHTA and FQGNSA. The chain's CDR3 is CASSIGGTSDEQYF. The CDR3 DNA reads as TGTGCCAGCAGCATTGGCGGGACTAGCGACGAGCAGTACTTC. Drawing the rest from reference TRBV7-2 and TRBJ2-7, the complete variable domain is GAGVSQSPSNKVTEKGKDVELRCDPISGHTALYWYRQSLGQGLEFLIYFQGNSAPDKSGLPSDRFSAERTGGSVSTLTIQRTQQEDSAVYLCASSIGGTSDEQYFGPGTRLTVT.

This chain links TRBV19 with TRBJ1-1; D call uncertain. The CDR3 loop spans 13 amino acids. V was trimmed by 8 bases and J by 0 bases, leaving 10 bases between them. Looked up from germline, CDR1 is LNHDA and CDR2 is SQIVND (reference sequence). The chain's CDR3 is CASGRVMNTEAFF. CDR3 nucleotides: TGTGCCAGTGGAAGGGTCATGAACACTGAAGCTTTCTTT.

The chain uses TRBV2 and TRBJ1-1, with unresolved D. CDR3 length: 13 residues. The germline V gene encodes CDR1 SNHLY and CDR2 FYNNEI. V was pared by 8 bases and J by 1 base, with 11 bases between. CDR3 loop: CASGREANTEAFF. The CDR3 bases are TGTGCCAGCGGAAGGGAGGCGAACACTGAAGCTTTCTTT.

This clonotype appeared a few times. The rearrangement joins TRBV28 to TRBJ2-7, with TRBD1 identical over 10 bases. J was trimmed by 7 bases and V by 5 bases; bases with no gene match: 11. Looked up from germline, CDR1 is MDHEN and CDR2 is SYDVKM. This CDR3 region has 15 residues. For the CDR3, the DNA is TGTGCCAGCAGTGGAGGAGGACAGGGGGGGATAGAGCAGTACTTC. Amino acid sequence: CASSGGGQGGIEQYF.